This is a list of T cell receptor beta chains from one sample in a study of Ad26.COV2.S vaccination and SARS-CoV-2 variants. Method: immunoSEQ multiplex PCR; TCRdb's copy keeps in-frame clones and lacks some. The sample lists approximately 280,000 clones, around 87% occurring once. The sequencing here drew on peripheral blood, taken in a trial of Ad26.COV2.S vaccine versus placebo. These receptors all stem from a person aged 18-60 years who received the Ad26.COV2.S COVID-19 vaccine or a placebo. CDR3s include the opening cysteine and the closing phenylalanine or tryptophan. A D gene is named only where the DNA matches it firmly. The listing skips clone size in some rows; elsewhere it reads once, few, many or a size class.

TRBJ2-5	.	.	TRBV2	TGTGCCAGCAGAAAGGCGGTCCAGCAAGAGACCCAGTACTTC	CASRKAVQQETQYF
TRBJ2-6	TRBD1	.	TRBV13	TGTGCCAGCAGCCGGAGGCCGGGACAGAAAACTTCTGGGGCCAACGTCCTGACTTTC	CASSRRPGQKTSGANVLTF
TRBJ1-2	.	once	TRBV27	TGTGCCAGCAGTTTATCGGCAGTGGAAGGGGCGGGATATGGCTACACCTTC	CASSLSAVEGAGYGYTF
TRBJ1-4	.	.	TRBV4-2	TGTGCCAGCAGCCAAGATGCAGGGGCTAATGAAAAACTGTTTTTT	CASSQDAGANEKLFF
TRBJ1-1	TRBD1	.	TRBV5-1	TGCGCCAGCAGGCGACAGGGGAGTAGTGTAACTGAAGCTTTCTTT	CASRRQGSSVTEAFF
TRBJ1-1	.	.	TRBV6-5	TGTGCCAGCGGTATAAGTGAAGCTTTCTTT	CASGISEAFF
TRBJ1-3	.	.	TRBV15	TGTGCCACCAGCAGAGATGAGGGAAACACCATATATTTT	CATSRDEGNTIYF
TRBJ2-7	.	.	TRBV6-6	TGTGCCAGCAGCAGACGAGGGGGTATCTACGAGCAGTACTTC	CASSRRGGIYEQYF
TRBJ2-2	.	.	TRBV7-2	TGTGCCAGCAGCTATGACACTAACACCGGGGAGCTGTTTTTT	CASSYDTNTGELFF
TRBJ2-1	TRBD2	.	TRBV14	TGTGCCAGCAGCCGGGGGCTAGCGGGAATCAATGAGCAGTTCTTC	CASSRGLAGINEQFF
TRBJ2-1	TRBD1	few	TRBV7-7	TGTGCTAGCAGCTTAAATCGGGACAGCGGCAAGTTCTTC	CASSLNRDSGKFF
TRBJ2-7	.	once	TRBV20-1	TGCAGTGCTACACTTGGGGACGAGCAGTACTTC	CSATLGDEQYF
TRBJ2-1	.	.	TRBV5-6	TGTGCCAGCAGCAAAACGGACAGAGACAATGAGCAGTTCTTC	CASSKTDRDNEQFF
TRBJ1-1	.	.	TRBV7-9	TGTGCCAGCAACCAACCAGCACGGAACACTGAAGCTTTCTTT	CASNQPARNTEAFF
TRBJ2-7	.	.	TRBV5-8	TGTGCCAGCAGCTTCTACGAGCAGTACTTC	CASSFYEQYF
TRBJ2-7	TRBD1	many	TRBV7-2	TGTGCCAGCAGCTTAGCCGGGGACAGGGGAGAGCAGTACTTC	CASSLAGDRGEQYF
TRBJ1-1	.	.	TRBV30	TGTGCCTGGAGGTATAGCGGTCGGCAGTTGAGTGAAGCTTTCTTT	CAWRYSGRQLSEAFF
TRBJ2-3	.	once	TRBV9	TGTGCCAGCAGCCCTCGGTCGGGTTGGGGCACAGATACGCAGTATTTT	CASSPRSGWGTDTQYF
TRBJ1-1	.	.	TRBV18	TGTGCCAGCTCACCCGGCGGGGGGTGGGACACTGAAGCTTTCTTT	CASSPGGGWDTEAFF
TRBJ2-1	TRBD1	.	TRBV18	TGTGCCAGCTCACCGGGACAGGGGTCATACAATGAGCAGTTCTTC	CASSPGQGSYNEQFF
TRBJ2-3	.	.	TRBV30	TGTGCCTGGAGTCCGACAGATACGCAGTATTTT	CAWSPTDTQYF
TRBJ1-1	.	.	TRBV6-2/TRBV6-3	TGTGCCAGCAGTTACCCGGGGTTGCCGAACACTGAAGCTTTCTTT	CASSYPGLPNTEAFF
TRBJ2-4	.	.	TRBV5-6	TGTGCCAGCAGCTTATTAGCGGATGGAGGGGCCAAAAACATTCAGTACTTC	CASSLLADGGAKNIQYF
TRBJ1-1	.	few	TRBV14	TGTGCCAGCAGCCAAGATTGGAGCAGCACTGAAGCTTTCTTT	CASSQDWSSTEAFF
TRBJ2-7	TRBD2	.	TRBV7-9	TGTGCCAGCAGCCCGGCTAGCGGGAGCCTCTCCTACGAGCAGTACTTC	CASSPASGSLSYEQYF